The clone carrying this T cell receptor (beta chain) was counted ten times or more. This sample is part of a study of T cells in Graves' hyperthyroidism and ophthalmopathy. The source material, RNA transcripts, was used to amplify TCR beta CDR3 regions. The study used the HTBI primer set for a first-round RT-PCR of the TCR CDR3. TCRdb reprocessed the multiplex PCR reads with MiXCR, giving one entry per CDR3 protein. The repertoire includes fewer than 400,000 distinct CDR3 sequences, about 14% of them detected once, and around 28% sits in the top ten. The CDR3 is 15 residues long. V shed 5 bases and J 2 bases; nucleotides not matched to a gene: 9. Germline CDR1 and CDR2: SGHTA and FQGNSA. Each diagnosis was grounded in clinical symptoms, serum thyroxine and TRAb, thyroid ultrasound, and orbital computed tomography.

The TCR was taken from a man aged 50-60 years with Graves' ophthalmopathy. Sequencing used blood. The chain has TRBV7-2 and TRBJ2-7, with 7 bases fitting TRBD1. The CDR3 region is CASSKTGPSTYEQYF. The CDR3 region has the DNA TGTGCCAGCAGCAAGACAGGGCCTTCAACCTACGAGCAGTACTTC.